These T cell receptor beta chains were read from a single sample in a study of T cells in Graves' hyperthyroidism and ophthalmopathy. One entry per CDR3 protein, called by TCRdb with MiXCR from the multiplex PCR reads. This table holds 700,000 or so distinct CDR3 sequences, around 15% found once. The material sequenced was blood. Every receptor here comes from a man younger than 30 with Graves' hyperthyroidism. CDR3s include the opening cysteine and the closing phenylalanine or tryptophan. The order of the fields is clone size, D gene, V gene, J gene, CDR3 protein, CDR3 DNA. The D gene is left open where the match is weak. Where a row states a size, it is once, few, many or the class of an expanded clone; other rows omit it.

many,TRBD1,TRBV7-8,TRBJ1-1,CASSDRPGQGAEAFF,TGTGCCAGCAGCGATAGACCTGGACAGGGGGCTGAAGCTTTCTTT
.,.,TRBV9,TRBJ2-7,CASSVACPFPSEQYF,TGTGCCAGCAGCGTAGCTTGTCCTTTTCCTTCCGAGCAGTACTTC
many,TRBD1,TRBV30,TRBJ1-5,CAWGQGWDQPQHF,TGTGCCTGGGGACAGGGGTGGGATCAGCCCCAGCATTTT
.,TRBD1,TRBV7-9,TRBJ2-5,CASSLSPGQGARETQYF,TGTGCCAGCAGCTTAAGCCCGGGACAGGGGGCGCGGGAGACCCAGTACTTC
many,TRBD2,TRBV12-3/TRBV12-4,TRBJ2-3,CASSSPGLAGGTDTQYF,TGTGCCAGCAGTTCCCCAGGACTAGCGGGAGGTACAGATACGCAGTATTTT
few,TRBD1,TRBV6-1,TRBJ2-7,CAADGWGQRNYEQYF,TGTGCCGCCGATGGGTGGGGACAGAGAAACTACGAGCAGTACTTC
.,.,TRBV7-9,TRBJ2-2,CASPARAVDITGELFF,TGTGCCAGCCCAGCGCGGGCAGTTGATATCACCGGGGAGCTGTTTTTT
many,.,TRBV12-3/TRBV12-4,TRBJ2-1,CASTQKWGEQFF,TGTGCCAGCACCCAGAAGTGGGGTGAGCAGTTCTTC
many,TRBD1,TRBV7-2,TRBJ2-1,CASSFPQRGTGGPSVYNEQFF,TGTGCCAGCAGCTTCCCCCAAAGGGGGACAGGGGGCCCTTCCGTGTACAATGAGCAGTTCTTC
.,TRBD2,TRBV7-2,TRBJ2-5,CASSPASGPQETQYF,TGTGCCAGCAGCCCCGCTAGCGGCCCACAAGAGACCCAGTACTTC
.,TRBD2,TRBV5-1,TRBJ2-1,CASSKGTSGTYEQFF,TGCGCCAGCAGTAAGGGGACTAGCGGGACGTATGAGCAGTTCTTC
.,TRBD1,TRBV9,TRBJ1-5,CASSTGTGAGQPQHF,TGTGCCAGCAGCACCGGGACAGGGGCCGGTCAGCCCCAGCATTTT
few,TRBD2,TRBV5-1,TRBJ2-5,CASSSSGRGGGTQYF,TGCGCCAGCAGCTCGAGCGGGAGGGGAGGAGGGACCCAGTACTTC
many,TRBD1,TRBV28,TRBJ1-5,CASSSLPGQGYQPQHF,TGTGCCAGCAGTTCGCTGCCGGGACAGGGATATCAGCCCCAGCATTTT
many,.,TRBV28,TRBJ2-7,CASSPVSSYEQYF,TGTGCCAGCAGTCCCGTCTCGTCTTACGAGCAGTACTTC
many,TRBD2,TRBV5-1,TRBJ2-7,CASSRSGRVIYEQYF,TGCGCCAGCAGTCGTAGCGGGAGGGTAATCTACGAGCAGTACTTC
.,.,TRBV5-4,TRBJ1-6,CASRLESSYNSPLHF,TGTGCCAGCAGATTGGAGAGCTCCTATAATTCACCCCTCCACTTT
few,.,TRBV4-3,TRBJ1-4,CASSQDWDGRRKLFF,TGCGCCAGCAGCCAAGATTGGGACGGAAGGCGAAAACTGTTTTTT
many,.,TRBV7-9,TRBJ2-1,CASRDQAYNEQFF,TGTGCCAGCCGGGATCAGGCCTACAATGAGCAGTTCTTC
many,.,TRBV6-1,TRBJ2-3,CATWGTPGSDTQYF,TGTGCCACCTGGGGGACCCCCGGGTCAGATACGCAGTATTTT
many,TRBD1,TRBV5-1,TRBJ2-7,CASRPGTGFHEQYF,TGCGCCAGCAGGCCCGGGACAGGGTTCCACGAGCAGTACTTC
few,TRBD1,TRBV5-1,TRBJ2-3,CTSSLGQNTDTQYF,TGCACCAGCAGCTTGGGACAGAACACAGATACGCAGTATTTT
many,TRBD2,TRBV2,TRBJ2-5,CASSGRLAGLQETQYF,TGTGCCAGCAGTGGGCGCCTAGCGGGTCTCCAAGAGACCCAGTACTTC
few,.,TRBV19,TRBJ2-3,CASSKRLIRFTDTQYF,TGTGCCAGTAGTAAGAGACTGATTCGTTTTACAGATACGCAGTATTTT
many,TRBD1,TRBV28,TRBJ2-3,CASSTTGTDTQYF,TGTGCCAGCAGTACGACAGGGACAGATACGCAGTATTTT
many,TRBD1,TRBV28,TRBJ2-2,CASSSPRIPGQGLTGELFF,TGTGCCAGCAGTTCCCCCAGAATCCCGGGACAGGGACTCACCGGGGAGCTGTTTTTT
many,.,TRBV12-3/TRBV12-4,TRBJ2-7,CASSFLPYEQYF,TGTGCCAGCAGTTTCTTGCCTTACGAGCAGTACTTC
many,.,TRBV28,TRBJ2-6,CASSSGLLSGANVLTF,TGTGCCAGCAGTTCAGGGCTCCTCTCTGGGGCCAACGTCCTGACTTTC
once,TRBD2,TRBV2,TRBJ2-1,CASSERRLAGGGEQFF,TGTGCCAGCAGTGAACGGCGTCTAGCGGGAGGAGGAGAGCAGTTCTTC
many,.,TRBV3-1,TRBJ1-1,CASSQDQRRYMNTEAFF,TGTGCCAGCAGCCAAGATCAGCGCAGATATATGAACACTGAAGCTTTCTTT
.,.,TRBV5-1,TRBJ2-2,CASNRGVSFTGELFF,TGCGCCAGCAATCGGGGAGTTTCTTTCACCGGGGAGCTGTTTTTT
.,TRBD2,TRBV9,TRBJ2-1,CASSPIAGNYNEQFF,TGTGCCAGCAGTCCTATAGCGGGGAACTACAATGAGCAGTTCTTC
few,.,TRBV19,TRBJ2-7,CASSTLETEREQYF,TGTGCCAGTAGTACCCTCGAGACCGAAAGGGAGCAGTACTTC
many,.,TRBV2,TRBJ1-1,CASGEGGRGTEAFF,TGTGCCAGCGGAGAGGGGGGGCGCGGCACTGAAGCTTTCTTT
many,.,TRBV20-1,TRBJ2-7,CSARDQRGTYEQYF,TGCAGTGCTAGAGATCAGAGGGGCACCTACGAGCAGTACTTC
.,TRBD1,TRBV7-9,TRBJ1-2,CASSISGQGGSDYGYTF,TGTGCCAGCAGTATATCGGGACAGGGAGGGTCGGACTATGGCTACACCTTC
.,.,TRBV7-6,TRBJ1-3,CASSLITTSAGFTGNTIYF,TGTGCCAGCAGCTTAATCACCACTTCGGCAGGGTTCACTGGAAACACCATATATTTT
many,.,TRBV6-5,TRBJ1-5,CASRPSTGTQPQHF,TGTGCCAGCAGACCCTCAACAGGGACTCAGCCCCAGCATTTT
many,TRBD2,TRBV11-3,TRBJ2-1,CASSLWMVAGRSINEQFF,TGTGCCAGCAGCTTATGGATGGTAGCGGGCAGGTCGATAAATGAGCAGTTCTTC
many,.,TRBV6-1,TRBJ2-1,CASYQGWNEQFF,TGTGCCAGCTACCAGGGATGGAATGAGCAGTTCTTC
few,.,TRBV9,TRBJ2-2,CASSVEGMEGNTGELFF,TGTGCCAGCAGCGTAGAGGGGATGGAGGGGAACACCGGGGAGCTGTTTTTT
few,.,TRBV6-2/TRBV6-3,TRBJ1-5,CASSYSFGQPQHF,TGTGCCAGCAGTTACTCTTTCGGGCAGCCCCAGCATTTT
.,.,TRBV14,TRBJ1-3,CASSQDQGGNTIYF,TGTGCCAGCAGCCAAGACCAGGGGGGAAACACCATATATTTT
.,TRBD2,TRBV4-1,TRBJ2-3,CASSLAGGHVTTDTQYF,TGCGCCAGCAGCTTAGCGGGAGGCCACGTTACCACAGATACGCAGTATTTT
.,TRBD2,TRBV2,TRBJ2-7,CASSVPGLADYEQYF,TGTGCCAGCAGTGTACCGGGACTAGCGGACTACGAGCAGTACTTC
few,.,TRBV6-5,TRBJ1-4,CASSSQGIGKLFF,TGTGCCAGCAGTTCGCAGGGAATTGGGAAACTGTTTTTT
.,.,TRBV4-1,TRBJ1-3,CASSQAVAASGNTIYF,TGCGCCAGCAGCCAAGCTGTGGCAGCCTCTGGAAACACCATATATTTT
.,TRBD1,TRBV5-6,TRBJ1-1,CASSLTGGAFLDTEAFF,TGTGCCAGCAGCCTGACAGGGGGCGCCTTTCTGGACACTGAAGCTTTCTTT
many,.,TRBV28,TRBJ1-2,CASSHGQSYGYTF,TGTGCCAGCAGTCATGGACAGTCCTATGGCTACACCTTC
few,.,TRBV27,TRBJ2-1,CASSLFELGEQFF,TGTGCCAGCAGTTTATTCGAGTTAGGTGAGCAGTTCTTC
.,TRBD2,TRBV7-2,TRBJ2-3,CASSSPWRENSDTQCF,TGTGCCAGCAGCTCCCCTTGGCGGGAGAACTCAGATACGCAGTGTTTT
.,.,TRBV7-8,TRBJ2-1,CASSYRPMEEQFF,TGTGCCAGCAGCTACAGACCGATGGAAGAGCAGTTCTTC
many,TRBD2,TRBV27,TRBJ2-7,CASSLSAGEVYEQYF,TGTGCCAGCAGTTTATCAGCGGGAGAAGTGTACGAGCAGTACTTC
many,TRBD1,TRBV11-2,TRBJ2-2,CASSLGTGGSGELFF,TGTGCCAGCAGCTTAGGAACAGGGGGTTCCGGGGAGCTGTTTTTT
many,.,TRBV15,TRBJ2-5,CATSSSRGRSETQYF,TGTGCCACCAGCAGCTCCCGGGGGCGCTCGGAGACCCAGTACTTC